A single sample gave rise to the 30 T cell receptor beta chains below, sequenced in a study of beta chain features in type 1 diabetes. Every isolated RNA sample was fully reverse transcribed, so sequencing captured expressed TCRB transcripts. Profiled with immunoSEQ multiplex PCR; TCRdb holds only in-frame clones, not every one. The data hold around 240,000 clones, with about 71% observed a single time. Sequencing was performed on naive CD4+ T cells from blood. Source of these receptors: a man younger than 45 in good health.

The chain combines TRBV6-5 with TRBJ2-5; D unresolved. TRBJ2-7 explains the end of the DNA better; the J call may be wrong. Germline CDR1 is MNHEY and CDR2 is SVGAGI. The CDR3 covers 13 residues. The CDR3 is CASSRTESYEQYF. The CDR3 nucleotides read TGTGCCAGCAGCAGGACGGAGTCCTACGAGCAGTACTTC.

The V and J genes are TRBV4-1 and TRBJ2-1; TRBD1 matches 9 bases. Germline trimming cut 3 bases from V and 6 bases from J; bases unmatched to any gene: 12. CDR3 length equals 17 residues. Per germline, CDR1 MGHRA and CDR2 YSYEKL. CDR3 in DNA: TGCGCCAGCAGCCATTTCGAGGGGACAGGGATGCGCAATGAGCAGTTCTTC. Protein product: CASSHFEGTGMRNEQFF.

This clone has a handful of counts. This chain joins TRBV30 and TRBJ1-1; no clear D gene. Germline loops: CDR1 GTSNPN, CDR2 SVGIG (reference sequence). The CDR3 length is 14 residues. Trimming pared 4 bases from V and 3 bases from J, leaving 15 bases between. CDR3 residues: CAWTRGRTYTEAFF. Here the CDR3 DNA reads TGTGCCTGGACCCGAGGTAGGACCTACACTGAAGCTTTCTTT.

The chain is built from TRBV29-1 and TRBJ2-4, with D perhaps TRBD2 (6 bases). The CDR3 has 15 residues. CDR1 is SQVTM, CDR2 ANQGSEA, per germline. V lost 4 bases to trimming and J lost 2 bases, with 15 bases between them. In nucleotides, the CDR3 is TGCAGCGTTGGGGACCTCGGGGGATCCAAAAACATTCAGTACTTC. Its protein is CSVGDLGGSKNIQYF. The full variable domain, with the rest looked up from reference TRBV29-1 and TRBJ2-4, is SAVISQKPSRDICQRGTSLTIQCQVDSQVTMMFWYRQQPGQSLTLIATANQGSEATYESGFVIDKFPISRPNLTFSTLTVSNMSPEDSSIYLCSVGDLGGSKNIQYFGAGTRLSVL.

About this clone itself: Other DNA sequences in this sample translate to the same CDR3. The V and J genes are TRBV4-1 and TRBJ2-6, with D unresolved. CDR1 is MGHRA, CDR2 YSYEKL, per germline. The ends were cut back, 1 base at V and 4 bases at J, with 2 bases in the middle. This CDR3 has 13 residues. Here the CDR3 reads CASSQAGANVLTF. CDR3 bases: TGCGCCAGCAGCCAAGCAGGGGCCAACGTCCTGACTTTC.

The chain carries TRBV4-2 and TRBJ2-5, with D hard to call. CDR1 is LGHNA, CDR2 YNFKEQ, per germline. V was clipped by 1 base and J by 1 base, with 4 bases between them. The CDR3 runs to 13 residues. The CDR3 nucleotides are TGTGCCAGCAGCCAAGTTGTCCAAGAGACCCAGTACTTC. It specifies CASSQVVQETQYF.

The chain joins TRBV29-1 to TRBJ1-1; D unclear. V lost 6 bases, J lost 1 base, and 12 bases lay in between. Germline V CDR1 and CDR2: SQVTM, ANQGSEA. The CDR3 extends over 13 amino acids. The CDR3 reads CSVRAVQNTEAFF. DNA of the CDR3: TGCAGCGTCCGGGCCGTACAGAACACTGAAGCTTTCTTT.

The gene calls are TRBV4-3 and TRBJ2-5; D is perhaps TRBD2 (5 bases). CDR1 LGHNA and CDR2 YSLEER come from the germline V gene. V lost 0 bases to trimming and J lost 5 bases, with 16 bases between them. This CDR3 spans 16 amino acids. This CDR3 is CASSQDPLASRETQYF. In DNA, the CDR3 is TGCGCCAGCAGCCAAGATCCCCTAGCAAGCCGGGAGACCCAGTACTTC.

This clone was picked up one time. The chain has TRBV27 and TRBJ2-3; 8 bases map to TRBD2. This CDR3 comprises 12 residues. Germline trimming cut 4 bases from V and 8 bases from J; bases unmatched to any gene: 2. Germline V gene lookup returns CDR1 MNHEY and CDR2 SMNVEV (reference sequence). CDR3 DNA sequence: TGTGCCAGCAGTTGGGGACTAGGTACGCAGTATTTT. It translates to CASSWGLGTQYF.

The chain uses TRBV20-1 and TRBJ2-7; D remains ambiguous. There are 11 residues in the CDR3. Trimming left V 5 bases short and J 0 bases short, with 5 bases between. Germline V gene data show CDR1 as DFQATT and CDR2 as SNEGSKA (reference sequence). The CDR3 sequence is CSAVYSYEQYF. As DNA, the CDR3 is TGCAGTGCTGTATACTCCTACGAGCAGTACTTC.

This clone was detected only a few times. The chain joins TRBV30 to TRBJ2-7; 9 positions match TRBD1. The trim removed 3 bases at V and 5 bases at J, leaving 8 bases unmatched. The CDR3 contains 14 residues. The germline V gene has CDR1 GTSNPN and CDR2 SVGIG (reference sequence). CDR3 DNA sequence: TGTGCCTGGAGCGGGGACAGGGTGAGCGACGAGCAGTACTTC. The encoded protein is CAWSGDRVSDEQYF.

The CDR3, as DNA: TGTGCCAGCAGTGTCAGCAGTTACGAGCAGTACTTC. Its translation: CASSVSSYEQYF. The V and J genes are TRBV2 and TRBJ2-7, with no clear D. This CDR3 is built from 12 residues. Germline assignment: CDR1 SNHLY and CDR2 FYNNEI. V lost 4 bases to trimming and J lost 4 bases, with 8 bases between them.

The rearrangement joins TRBV9 to TRBJ2-5; 11 positions agree with TRBD2. With 0 bases clipped from V and 4 bases from J, the junction kept 5 bases outside the gene matches. CDR1 is SGDLS and CDR2 is YYNGEE in the germline V gene. The CDR3 is made up of 16 amino acids. CDR3 residues: CASSVGLAGLPETQYF. The CDR3 DNA reads TGTGCCAGCAGCGTAGGACTAGCGGGACTCCCAGAGACCCAGTACTTC.

This chain uses TRBV14 with TRBJ2-1; the match to TRBD2 covers 12 bases. CDR3 length: 15 residues. V lost 4 bases to trimming and J lost 5 bases; unmatched junction nucleotides: 3. The germline gives CDR1 SGHDN, CDR2 FVKESK. This chain's CDR3 is CASSLGLAGNNEQFF. The CDR3 region has the DNA TGTGCCAGCAGCCTTGGACTAGCGGGAAACAATGAGCAGTTCTTC.

The CDR3 sequence is CACLYPRGGHNTQYF. DNA for the CDR3: TGTGCCTGTCTCTACCCCCGCGGGGGGCACAATACGCAGTATTTT. The rearrangement joins TRBV30 to TRBJ2-3, with 8 positions matching TRBD2. Germline V lookup: CDR1 GTSNPN, CDR2 SVGIG (reference sequence). The CDR3 runs to 15 residues. With V trimmed by 6 bases and J by 7 bases, 15 bases remained unmatched.

This clone has just a few counts. The rearrangement uses TRBV30 and TRBJ2-1, with D unclear. The CDR3 is 12 amino acids. V lost 0 bases to trimming and J lost 8 bases, with 8 bases between them. Germline V lookup: CDR1 GTSNPN, CDR2 SVGIG (reference sequence). The CDR3 sequence: CAWSVQHDEQFF. The CDR3 coding sequence is TGTGCCTGGAGTGTACAACACGATGAGCAGTTCTTC.

This clone came up a few times. V gene TRBV5-6 combines with J gene TRBJ2-3; D remains unclear. CDR3 length equals 15 residues. Trimming pared 4 bases from V and 3 bases from J, leaving 15 bases between. CDR1 is SGHDT, CDR2 YYEEEE, per germline. The CDR3 loop is CASSPSGRNTDTQYF. In DNA, the CDR3 is TGTGCCAGCAGCCCTAGTGGACGGAATACAGATACGCAGTATTTT.

This chain connects TRBV4-1 to TRBJ1-1; D might be TRBD1 (5 bases). V lost 3 bases, J lost 0 bases, and 11 bases lay in between. Germline V CDR1 and CDR2: MGHRA, YSYEKL. The CDR3 extends over 15 amino acids. The CDR3, as DNA: TGCGCCAGCAGCCACCTCGACAGTTTGAACACTGAAGCTTTCTTT. It translates to CASSHLDSLNTEAFF.

Of note for this clone: Other DNA sequences of this sample code for an identical CDR3. The V gene is TRBV30, the J gene TRBJ2-3; the D is unclear. Germline V gives CDR1 GTSNPN, CDR2 SVGIG (reference sequence). CDR3 length: 12 amino acids. Between the trimmed V and J ends, which lost 3 bases and 3 bases, there was a span of 7 bases. As DNA, the CDR3 is TGTGCCTGGAGCGTGGTAACAGATACGCAGTATTTT. Encoded protein: CAWSVVTDTQYF.

J is TRBJ2-5 and V is TRBV5-1; a weak D match, TRBD1 (6 bases). CDR1 is SGHRS, CDR2 YFSETQ, per germline. V lost 0 bases and J 2 bases, leaving 8 bases between the germline ends. This CDR3 spans 14 amino acids. CDR3 sequence: CASSLVTGQETQYF. In DNA, the CDR3 is TGCGCCAGCAGCTTGGTCACAGGGCAAGAGACCCAGTACTTC.

This chain joins TRBV30 and TRBJ1-5; D perhaps matches TRBD1 (5 bases). CDR1 and CDR2 (germline): GTSNPN, SVGIG (reference sequence). The CDR3 is 16 residues long. V dropped 0 bases and J dropped 6 bases, with 18 bases sitting between them. CDR3 DNA: TGTGCCTGGAGTGTACTATCTGGGCAGGGAAGTCAGCCCCAGCATTTT. Protein product: CAWSVLSGQGSQPQHF.

The V gene is TRBV18, the J gene TRBJ2-3; D might be TRBD1 or TRBD2, each matching 5 bases. V lost 3 bases and J 0 bases, leaving 10 bases between the germline ends. The CDR3 is 15 residues long. CDR1 and CDR2 (germline): KGHSH, LQKENI. The CDR3 DNA is TGTGCCAGCTCACCCCGTGGGGGTAGCACAGATACGCAGTATTTT. It is translated as CASSPRGGSTDTQYF.

This clone was seen more than once but under ten times. This chain uses TRBV7-2 with TRBJ2-1, with TRBD2 identical over 7 bases. With V trimmed by 8 bases and J by 5 bases, 3 bases remained unmatched. The CDR3 sequence is 12 residues long. CDR1 is SGHTA, CDR2 FQGNSA, per germline. CDR3 protein: CASGSGNNEQFF. CDR3 DNA sequence: TGTGCCAGCGGGAGCGGGAACAATGAGCAGTTCTTC.

The V gene is TRBV7-9, the J gene TRBJ2-3; D unresolved. Trimming removed 5 bases from V and 6 bases from J, with 15 bases in between. The CDR3 contains 14 residues. The germline gives CDR1 SEHNR, CDR2 FQNEAQ (reference sequence). CDR3 residues: CASSPDRPGDTQYF. The CDR3 coding sequence is TGTGCCAGCAGCCCTGATAGACCGGGCGATACGCAGTATTTT.

The chain links TRBV11-2 to TRBJ1-1; D remains ambiguous. The V end lost 5 bases, the J end lost 1 base, and 8 bases lay between the germline ends. Germline V gene data show CDR1 as SGHAT and CDR2 as FQNNGV. The CDR3 consists of 13 residues. DNA for the CDR3: TGTGCCAGCAGCGAGCGACCGAACACTGAAGCTTTCTTT. This gives the protein CASSERPNTEAFF.

The J gene is TRBJ1-1, the V gene TRBV30; D not resolved. The CDR3 covers 12 residues. Trimming cost V 8 bases and J 2 bases, with 12 bases left between them. Germline CDR1 GTSNPN, CDR2 SVGIG (reference sequence). The DNA for the CDR3 is TGTGCCCTGCGCTTACAAAACACTGAAGCTTTCTTT. It yields the protein CALRLQNTEAFF.

The chain recombines TRBV30 with TRBJ2-2; TRBD1 matches at 9 bases. Looked up from germline, CDR1 is GTSNPN and CDR2 is SVGIG (reference sequence). The CDR3 spans 17 residues. J was trimmed by 5 bases and V by 1 base; bases with no gene match: 11. The CDR3 DNA follows: TGTGCCTGGAGTGGAGGGTTCCCGGACAGGGGAACCGGGGAGCTGTTTTTT. Translating gives CAWSGGFPDRGTGELFF.

The rearrangement joins TRBV11-2 to TRBJ2-7, with TRBD1 as a possible D gene (6 bases). The germline V gene has CDR1 SGHAT and CDR2 FQNNGV. The CDR3 sequence is 13 residues long. The ends were cut back, 10 bases at V and 7 bases at J, with 20 bases in the middle. CDR3 nucleotides: TGTGCCACCCTTAAGACAGGCTCGGGGGAGCAGTACTTC. This sequence encodes CATLKTGSGEQYF. The whole variable domain, filled in from reference TRBV11-2 and TRBJ2-7, reads EAGVAQSPRYKIIEKRQSVAFWCNPISGHATLYWYQQILGQGPKLLIQFQNNGVVDDSQLPKDRFSAERLKGVDSTLKIQPAKLEDSAVYLCATLKTGSGEQYFGPGTRLTVT.

This chain uses TRBV10-3 with TRBJ2-6, with D unclear. This CDR3 has 14 residues. The germline gives CDR1 ENHRY, CDR2 SYGVKD. Deletions cut 6 bases from V and 0 bases from J, with 6 bases between. The CDR3 DNA reads TGTGCCATCAGAGATAGCTCTGGGGCCAACGTCCTGACTTTC. The encoded protein is CAIRDSSGANVLTF.

This clone came up a few times. This rearrangement joins TRBV10-3 to TRBJ2-5, with 7 bases that match TRBD2. Germline CDR1 is ENHRY and CDR2 is SYGVKD. This CDR3 is built from 18 residues. J gave up 3 bases and V 8 bases, and 21 bases lay outside the gene matches. The CDR3 protein is CAISPAPLGAGVEETQYF. The CDR3 DNA reads as TGTGCCATCTCCCCTGCCCCCCTGGGCGCGGGGGTAGAAGAGACCCAGTACTTC.